The rows below give T cell receptor beta chains drawn from one sample of a study of CD8+ T cells in alopecia areata. The table came from immunoSEQ multiplex PCR; TCRdb's copy has only in-frame clones and leaves some out. The table has 110,000 or so clones, roughly three fifths seen once. The material sequenced was CD4+ T cells sorted from blood, taken at week 24, from a patient treated with tofacitinib. The receptors come from a human donor with alopecia areata. Both conserved end residues are part of each CDR3. A D gene is named only where the DNA matches it firmly. Expanded clones get a size class; other rows say once, few or many, or leave the size out.

size	V	D	J	DNA	CDR3
NA	TRBV10-3	NA	TRBJ2-5	TGTGCCATCAGCGGCCCTCAAGAGACCCAGTACTTC	CAISGPQETQYF
NA	TRBV29-1	NA	TRBJ1-3	TGCAGCGCCGGGACTGGAAACACCATATATTTT	CSAGTGNTIYF
NA	TRBV4-2	NA	TRBJ2-1	TGTGCCAGCAGCCAAATTGCTAATGAGCAGTTCTTC	CASSQIANEQFF
NA	TRBV7-2	NA	TRBJ2-1	TGTGCCAGCAGCTCCACAGGTACCCGCGGTTACAATGAGCAGTTCTTC	CASSSTGTRGYNEQFF
NA	TRBV5-1	NA	TRBJ1-4	TGCGCCAGCAGCTTGGAAATAGCTGGGGGAAAACTGTTTTTT	CASSLEIAGGKLFF
once	TRBV7-2	NA	TRBJ2-2	TGTGCCAGCAGCTTAGCGGCAGGGAACACCGGGGAGCTGTTTTTT	CASSLAAGNTGELFF
NA	TRBV30	NA	TRBJ1-4	TGTGCCTGGAGTCCTATAAGGGGGAAAGAAAAACTGTTTTTT	CAWSPIRGKEKLFF
NA	TRBV15	TRBD2	TRBJ2-7	TGTGCCACCAGCAAAAACCGGGGGGTATCGGGAGCCTACGAGCAGTACTTC	CATSKNRGVSGAYEQYF
few	TRBV4-2	NA	TRBJ1-1	TGTGCCAGCAGCCAAGAATCCGGGAGTGAAGCTTTCTTT	CASSQESGSEAFF
once	TRBV29-1	NA	TRBJ1-1	TGCAGCGCACTTCTCGGACCCACACAAGCTTTCTTT	CSALLGPTQAFF
NA	TRBV10-3	TRBD2	TRBJ2-1	TGTGCCATCAGGGACCTAGGACTAGCGAGCAATGAGCAGTTCTTC	CAIRDLGLASNEQFF
NA	TRBV6-5	NA	TRBJ2-7	TGTGCCACCAGATTAGGGTCCATCCTCTCCTACGAGCAGTACTTC	CATRLGSILSYEQYF
NA	TRBV18	NA	TRBJ1-5	TGTGCCAGCTCACTGCAAGGCGAAATCCAGCCCCAGCATTTT	CASSLQGEIQPQHF
once	TRBV30	NA	TRBJ1-1	TGTGCCTGGAGGAACCCCTTGATAGGATGTGGTACTGAAGCTTTCTTT	CAWRNPLIGCGTEAFF
NA	TRBV30	TRBD1	TRBJ1-1	TGTGCCTGGAGTGCTTCCGGGACAGGTGCTCTGGAAGCTTTCTTT	CAWSASGTGALEAFF
NA	TRBV4-1	NA	TRBJ1-3	TGCGCCAGCAGCCCCGTGGGGCCATCGGCTGGAAACACCATATATTTT	CASSPVGPSAGNTIYF
NA	TRBV6-5	TRBD1	TRBJ1-2	TGTGCCAGCAAAACAGGGGGGACCATCTATGGCTACACCTTC	CASKTGGTIYGYTF
NA	TRBV27	TRBD1	TRBJ1-2	TGTGCCAGCAGTTCCCTTCCGGGACAGGGAACGTATGGCTACACCTTC	CASSSLPGQGTYGYTF
few	TRBV29-1	TRBD1	TRBJ2-1	TGCAGCGTTCAAAAGGGACAGACCAACCCCTACAATGAGCAGTTCTTC	CSVQKGQTNPYNEQFF
NA	TRBV29-1	NA	TRBJ2-5	TGCAGCGTTGGACCTTCGAGAGGGCACCAAGAGACCCAGTACTTC	CSVGPSRGHQETQYF
NA	TRBV6-1	NA	TRBJ1-4	TGTGCCAGCAGTGATGAGGGCACCTGGAGGGGTGAAAAACTGTTTTTT	CASSDEGTWRGEKLFF
NA	TRBV19	TRBD1	TRBJ2-7	TGTGCCAGTAGTATGAAGGGGACAGGGGCCTACGAGCAGTACTTC	CASSMKGTGAYEQYF
NA	TRBV9	TRBD1	TRBJ2-1	TGTGCCAGCAGCGCCCGGGACAGAAACAATGAGCAGTTCTTC	CASSARDRNNEQFF
NA	TRBV7-3	NA	TRBJ2-2	TGTGCCAGCAGAACGGGGGGCAACACCGGGGAGCTGTTTTTT	CASRTGGNTGELFF
NA	TRBV20-1	NA	TRBJ1-2	TGCAGTGCTAGTGCCTACTATGGCTACACCTTC	CSASAYYGYTF
few	TRBV11-3	TRBD1	TRBJ2-5	TGTGCCAGCACATCTCGACAGGGTGAGGAGACCCAGTACTTC	CASTSRQGEETQYF
once	TRBV5-4	TRBD1	TRBJ2-3	TGTGCCAGCAGCTCGGGACAGGTCCGGACAGATACGCAGTATTTT	CASSSGQVRTDTQYF
few	TRBV5-1	NA	TRBJ1-2	TGCGCCAGCAGCTTGCGCCAGGGAGGGGCCGGTGGCTACACCTTC	CASSLRQGGAGGYTF
NA	TRBV5-1	TRBD1	TRBJ2-7	TGCGCCAGCAGCTCTCCCGGACAGGGGGTCTACGAGCAGTACTTC	CASSSPGQGVYEQYF
NA	TRBV10-2	NA	TRBJ2-5	TGCGCCAGCAGTGGTACAGGATCTCAAGAGACCCAGTACTTC	CASSGTGSQETQYF
NA	TRBV2	TRBD1	TRBJ1-2	TGTGCCAGCAGTGAGGGACAGGGGCTGTATGGCTACACCTTC	CASSEGQGLYGYTF
NA	TRBV29-1	NA	TRBJ1-2	TGCAGCGTTGATCCGGAATATCGGGGCTATGGCTACACCTTC	CSVDPEYRGYGYTF
few	TRBV30	NA	TRBJ1-4	TGTGCCTCGCCCCCGTGGTCCGGGGATGAAAAACTGTTTTTT	CASPPWSGDEKLFF
NA	TRBV29-1	NA	TRBJ1-2	TGCAGCGTTGACTACTATGGCTACACCTTC	CSVDYYGYTF
once	TRBV27	TRBD1	TRBJ1-2	TGTGCCAGCAGTTCCCTAATTCGGACAGGAGAGAATGGCTACACCTTC	CASSSLIRTGENGYTF
NA	TRBV2	TRBD2	TRBJ2-3	TGTGCCAGCAGTCTTAGGACTAGCGGGGTATCAGATACGCAGTATTTT	CASSLRTSGVSDTQYF
few	TRBV25-1	NA	TRBJ1-2	TGTGCCAGCAGTGATCCCGGGGTGTGGGATGGCTACACCTTC	CASSDPGVWDGYTF
NA	TRBV15	TRBD1	TRBJ2-1	TGTGCCACCACCGCGGGACAGGGATCCTACAATGAGCAGTTCTTC	CATTAGQGSYNEQFF
once	TRBV6-5	NA	TRBJ2-7	TGTGCCAGCAGTCGGGCGGGGTACTACGAGCAGTACTTC	CASSRAGYYEQYF
NA	TRBV28	NA	TRBJ1-1	TGTGCCAGCAGGGGACCCCTTGAAGCTTTCTTT	CASRGPLEAFF
NA	TRBV25-1	NA	TRBJ1-1	TGTGCCAGCAGTGTACGGGGGCCAACTGAAGCTTTCTTT	CASSVRGPTEAFF
NA	TRBV7-2	NA	TRBJ2-5	TGTGCCAGCAGCTGGCGGGAGACCCAGTACTTC	CASSWRETQYF
NA	TRBV7-8	NA	TRBJ2-5	TGTGCCAGCAGCTTAGTATTAGGGGGGCAAGAGACCCAGTACTTC	CASSLVLGGQETQYF
NA	TRBV25-1	NA	TRBJ2-5	TGTGCCAGCTCAATCGGGGAGACCCAGTACTTC	CASSIGETQYF
NA	TRBV2	TRBD1	TRBJ2-7	TGTGCCAGCAGTTCCCCCGGGACAGGGCTACTCGAGCAGTACTTC	CASSSPGTGLLEQYF
NA	TRBV25-1	NA	TRBJ2-1	TGTGCCAGCAGTGAGGGGACTTATGAGCAGTTCTTC	CASSEGTYEQFF
few	TRBV6-5	TRBD1	TRBJ2-1	TGTGCCAGCAGTTCCCCCGGGACAGGCTACAATGAGCAGTTCTTC	CASSSPGTGYNEQFF
few	TRBV5-1	NA	TRBJ2-3	TGCGCCAGCAGCTTGGACCGGCCCCCACAGAACACGCAGTATTTT	CASSLDRPPQNTQYF